This is a list of T cell receptor beta chains from one sample in a study of CD8 T cells in ankylosing spondylitis. TCRdb recomputed calls from the 5' RACE reads with MiXCR, one row per CDR3 protein. The profile shows a few hundred thousand distinct CDR3 sequences, about a fifth of them singletons. Source material: blood, either unsorted or a sorted T cell fraction (not recorded which). The receptor set was obtained from a male donor with ankylosing spondylitis. The CDR3 runs from the conserved cysteine through the conserved F or W. Fields, in order: D gene, clone size, V gene, J gene, CDR3 protein, CDR3 DNA. The D gene is left open where the match is weak. The size field is filled for only some rows; it gives once, few, many or a size class.

d_call: NA
clone_size: NA
v_call: TRBV28
j_call: TRBJ2-1
cdr3_aa: CASRSHRVTSYNEQFF
cdr3_nt: TGTGCCAGCAGATCGCACAGGGTGACCTCCTACAATGAGCAGTTCTTC

d_call: NA
clone_size: NA
v_call: TRBV12-3/TRBV12-4
j_call: TRBJ2-5
cdr3_aa: CASNGGRTNLGETQYF
cdr3_nt: TGTGCCAGCAACGGGGGGCGAACCAACCTTGGAGAGACCCAGTACTTC

d_call: NA
clone_size: NA
v_call: TRBV25-1
j_call: TRBJ1-1
cdr3_aa: CASSDPGRYTEAFF
cdr3_nt: TGTGCCAGCAGTGACCCGGGACGTTACACTGAAGCTTTCTTT

d_call: NA
clone_size: many
v_call: TRBV5-6
j_call: TRBJ1-1
cdr3_aa: CASSLPGFTEAFF
cdr3_nt: TGTGCCAGCAGCTTACCAGGGTTTACTGAAGCTTTCTTT

d_call: TRBD1
clone_size: NA
v_call: TRBV5-8
j_call: TRBJ1-5
cdr3_aa: CASSSRDRLPNQPQHF
cdr3_nt: TGTGCCAGCAGCAGCCGGGACAGGCTTCCCAATCAGCCCCAGCATTTT

d_call: TRBD1
clone_size: few
v_call: TRBV12-3/TRBV12-4
j_call: TRBJ2-2
cdr3_aa: CASRTGDTGELFF
cdr3_nt: TGTGCCAGCCGTACAGGGGACACCGGGGAGCTGTTTTTT

d_call: NA
clone_size: few
v_call: TRBV20-1
j_call: TRBJ2-3
cdr3_aa: CSAKKATDTQYF
cdr3_nt: TGCAGTGCTAAGAAAGCTACAGATACGCAGTATTTT

d_call: NA
clone_size: NA
v_call: TRBV10-3
j_call: TRBJ2-5
cdr3_aa: CAISEAREETQYF
cdr3_nt: TGTGCCATCAGTGAGGCCAGGGAGGAGACCCAGTACTTC

d_call: NA
clone_size: many
v_call: TRBV5-6
j_call: TRBJ2-3
cdr3_aa: CASKNWGLTVTDTQYF
cdr3_nt: TGTGCCAGCAAGAACTGGGGACTTACAGTCACAGATACGCAGTATTTT

d_call: NA
clone_size: few
v_call: TRBV12-3/TRBV12-4
j_call: TRBJ1-2
cdr3_aa: CASSLSGRERIDGYTF
cdr3_nt: TGTGCCAGCAGTTTATCCGGGAGGGAGAGGATCGATGGCTACACCTTC

d_call: TRBD1
clone_size: NA
v_call: TRBV20-1
j_call: TRBJ2-1
cdr3_aa: CSASPTGTGTYNEQFF
cdr3_nt: TGCAGTGCTTCCCCGACCGGGACAGGGACATACAATGAGCAGTTCTTC

d_call: TRBD2
clone_size: NA
v_call: TRBV7-2
j_call: TRBJ2-5
cdr3_aa: CASIMTSGSSETQYF
cdr3_nt: TGTGCCAGCATCATGACTAGCGGGAGTTCAGAGACCCAGTACTTC

d_call: NA
clone_size: NA
v_call: TRBV7-9
j_call: TRBJ2-3
cdr3_aa: CASSSSLSTDTQYF
cdr3_nt: TGTGCCAGCAGCAGTAGCCTGAGCACAGATACGCAGTATTTT

d_call: NA
clone_size: NA
v_call: TRBV2
j_call: TRBJ1-5
cdr3_aa: CASSARQLQPQHF
cdr3_nt: TGTGCCAGCAGTGCTCGGCAGCTGCAGCCCCAGCATTTT

d_call: TRBD1
clone_size: NA
v_call: TRBV7-2
j_call: TRBJ2-7
cdr3_aa: CASSSLGQGFEQYF
cdr3_nt: TGTGCCAGCAGCTCACTGGGACAGGGATTCGAGCAGTACTTC

d_call: NA
clone_size: NA
v_call: TRBV5-1
j_call: TRBJ2-1
cdr3_aa: CASSLFGRKGINEQFF
cdr3_nt: TGCGCCAGCAGCTTGTTTGGGAGAAAGGGGATCAATGAGCAGTTCTTC

d_call: NA
clone_size: NA
v_call: TRBV15
j_call: TRBJ2-7
cdr3_aa: CATSRDGFGTYEQYF
cdr3_nt: TGTGCCACCAGCAGAGATGGATTCGGGACCTACGAGCAGTACTTC

d_call: TRBD1
clone_size: few
v_call: TRBV24-1
j_call: TRBJ2-1
cdr3_aa: CATSDLRQGVDNEQFF
cdr3_nt: TGTGCCACCAGTGATTTGCGACAGGGGGTAGACAATGAGCAGTTCTTC

d_call: TRBD1
clone_size: NA
v_call: TRBV10-2
j_call: TRBJ2-5
cdr3_aa: CASGQTGSETQYF
cdr3_nt: TGCGCCAGCGGCCAGACAGGGAGCGAGACCCAGTACTTC

d_call: NA
clone_size: many
v_call: TRBV5-1
j_call: TRBJ2-3
cdr3_aa: CASSFGPSTDTQYF
cdr3_nt: TGTGCCAGCAGCTTCGGACCGAGCACAGATACGCAGTATTTT